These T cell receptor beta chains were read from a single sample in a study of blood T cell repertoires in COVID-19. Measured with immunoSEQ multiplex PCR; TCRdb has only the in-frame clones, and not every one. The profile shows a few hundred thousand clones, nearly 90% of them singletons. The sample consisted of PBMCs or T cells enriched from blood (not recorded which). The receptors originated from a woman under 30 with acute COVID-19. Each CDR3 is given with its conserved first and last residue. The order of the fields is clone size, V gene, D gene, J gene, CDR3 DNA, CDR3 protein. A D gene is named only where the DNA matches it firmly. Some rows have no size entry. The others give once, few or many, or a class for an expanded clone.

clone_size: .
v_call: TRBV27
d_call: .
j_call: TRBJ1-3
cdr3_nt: TGTGCCAGCAGTTTAACCGGGTCGTTGGGAAACACCATATATTTT
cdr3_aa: CASSLTGSLGNTIYF

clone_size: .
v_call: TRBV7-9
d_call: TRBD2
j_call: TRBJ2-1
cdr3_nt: TGTGCCAGCAGCTTACTAGCGGGAGTAAACAATGAGCAGTTCTTC
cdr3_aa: CASSLLAGVNNEQFF

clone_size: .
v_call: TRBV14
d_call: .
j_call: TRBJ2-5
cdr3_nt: TGTGCCAGCAGCCATCGGCCGGGGGAGACCCAGTACTTC
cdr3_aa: CASSHRPGETQYF

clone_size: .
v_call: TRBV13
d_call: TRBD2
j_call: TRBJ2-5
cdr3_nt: TGTGCCAGCAGCTCTAGCGGGAGCGACCAAGAGACCCAGTACTTC
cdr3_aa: CASSSSGSDQETQYF

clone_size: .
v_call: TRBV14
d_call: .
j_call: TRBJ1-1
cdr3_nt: TGTGCCAGCAGCCCCCCAGGAATGAACACTGAAGCTTTCTTT
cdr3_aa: CASSPPGMNTEAFF

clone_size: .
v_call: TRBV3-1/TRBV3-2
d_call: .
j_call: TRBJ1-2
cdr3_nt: TGTGCCAGCAGCCAATGGACGATACAGGGATCCGGCTACACCTTC
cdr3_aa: CASSQWTIQGSGYTF

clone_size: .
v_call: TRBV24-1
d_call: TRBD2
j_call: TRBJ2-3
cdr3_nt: TGTGCCACCAGTGATTATCCGAAGACTAGCGGGAGTTATGGCACAGATACGCAGTATTTT
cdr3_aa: CATSDYPKTSGSYGTDTQYF

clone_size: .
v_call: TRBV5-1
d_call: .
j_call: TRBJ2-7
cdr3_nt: TGCGCCAGCAGTTCCCTCCAGGGGACATCCTACGAGCAGTACTTC
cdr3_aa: CASSSLQGTSYEQYF

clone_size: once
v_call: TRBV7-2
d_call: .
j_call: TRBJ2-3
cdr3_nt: TGTGCCAGCAGCATGACTCTGAACGCGCAGTATTTT
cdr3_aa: CASSMTLNAQYF

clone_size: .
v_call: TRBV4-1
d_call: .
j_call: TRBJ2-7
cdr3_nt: TGCGCCAGCAGCCCCCCCGGGGCCTACGAGCAGTACTTC
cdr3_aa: CASSPPGAYEQYF

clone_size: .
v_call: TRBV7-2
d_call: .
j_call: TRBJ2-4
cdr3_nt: TGTGCCAGCAGCTTAGCCGGGGAGTCTCTAGCCAAAAACATTCAGTACTTC
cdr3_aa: CASSLAGESLAKNIQYF

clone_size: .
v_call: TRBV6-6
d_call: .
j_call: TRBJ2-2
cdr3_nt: TGTGCCAGCAGTTACTCGACTAAGACGAACACCGGGGAGCTGTTTTTT
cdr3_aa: CASSYSTKTNTGELFF

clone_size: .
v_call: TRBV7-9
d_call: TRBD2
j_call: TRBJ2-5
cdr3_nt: TGTGCCAGCAGCTTAGGGACTAGCGGGGCAGAGACCCAGTACTTC
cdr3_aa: CASSLGTSGAETQYF

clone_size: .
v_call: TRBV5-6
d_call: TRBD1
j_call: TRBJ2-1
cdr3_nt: TGTGCCAGCAGCAATAGGACAGGTGGCCTCCTAAAGAAGTTCTTC
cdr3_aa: CASSNRTGGLLKKFF

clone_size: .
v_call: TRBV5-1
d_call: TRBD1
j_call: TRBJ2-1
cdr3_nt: TGCGCCAGCAGCTTGTTATGGAACAGGGGCAATGAGCAGTTCTTC
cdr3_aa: CASSLLWNRGNEQFF

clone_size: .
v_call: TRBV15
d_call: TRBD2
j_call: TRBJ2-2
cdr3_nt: TGTGCCACCAGCAGAGAGTTCGGTATAGCGGGAGATTCGAACACCGGGGAGCTGTTTTTT
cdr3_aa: CATSREFGIAGDSNTGELFF

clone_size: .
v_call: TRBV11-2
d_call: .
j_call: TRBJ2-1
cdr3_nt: TGTGCCAGCAGCCTCAGACGGACGGGCGGCGGGGATGAGCAGTTCTTC
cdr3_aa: CASSLRRTGGGDEQFF

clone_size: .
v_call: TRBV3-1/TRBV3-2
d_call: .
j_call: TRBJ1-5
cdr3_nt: TGTGCCAGCAGCCAAGAACAAAGCAATCAGCCCCAGCATTTT
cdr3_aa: CASSQEQSNQPQHF

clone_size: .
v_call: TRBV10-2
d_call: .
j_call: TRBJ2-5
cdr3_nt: TGCGCCAGCAGTGAGTCCCTAGTTGAAGAGACCCAGTACTTC
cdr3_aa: CASSESLVEETQYF

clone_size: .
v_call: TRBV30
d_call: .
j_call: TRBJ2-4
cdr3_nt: TGTGCCTGGAGTATTCAAGCGGGCAGGCTAGCCAAAAACATTCAGTACTTC
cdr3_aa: CAWSIQAGRLAKNIQYF

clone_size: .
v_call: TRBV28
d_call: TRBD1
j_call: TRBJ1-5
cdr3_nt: TGTGCCAGCAGTTTACCACAGGGGGGTCAGCCCCAGCATTTT
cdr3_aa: CASSLPQGGQPQHF

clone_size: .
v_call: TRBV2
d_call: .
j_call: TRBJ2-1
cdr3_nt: TGTGCCAGCAGTGAACACGGGACTATAGGGGGCAATGAGCAGTTCTTC
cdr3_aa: CASSEHGTIGGNEQFF

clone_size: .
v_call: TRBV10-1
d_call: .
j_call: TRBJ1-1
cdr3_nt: TGCGCCAACCTTGGGCTAGCGAACACTGAAGCTTTCTTT
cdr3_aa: CANLGLANTEAFF

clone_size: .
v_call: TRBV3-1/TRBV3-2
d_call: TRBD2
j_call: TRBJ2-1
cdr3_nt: TGTGCCAGCAGCCAAGATCGGGGACTAGCGGGAGGAGACTACAATGAGCAGTTCTTC
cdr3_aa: CASSQDRGLAGGDYNEQFF

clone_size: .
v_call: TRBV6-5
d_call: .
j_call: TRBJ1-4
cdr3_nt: TGTGCCAGCAGTTACGGGGGAAGGGGGAATGAAAAACTGTTTTTT
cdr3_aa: CASSYGGRGNEKLFF

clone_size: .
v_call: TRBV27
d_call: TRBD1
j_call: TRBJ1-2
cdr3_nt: TGTGCCAGCAGTGCCAGGACAGGGCTTGGCTACACCTTC
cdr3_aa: CASSARTGLGYTF

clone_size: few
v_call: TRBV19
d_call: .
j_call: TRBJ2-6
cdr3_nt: TGTGCCAGTAGCTCGGACAGCCTAGGGGCCAACGTCCTGACTTTC
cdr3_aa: CASSSDSLGANVLTF

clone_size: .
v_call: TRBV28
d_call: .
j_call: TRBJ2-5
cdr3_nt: TGTGCCACCTTGAGCAGGGGGACGAGTCGGGAGCAAGAGACCCAGTACTTC
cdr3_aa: CATLSRGTSREQETQYF

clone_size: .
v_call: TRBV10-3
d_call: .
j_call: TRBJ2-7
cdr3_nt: TGTGCCATCAGTGGAGGAGACGCGTTCTCCTACGAGCAGTACTTC
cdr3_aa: CAISGGDAFSYEQYF

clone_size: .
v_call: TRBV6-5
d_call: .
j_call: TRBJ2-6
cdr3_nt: TGTGCCAGCAGACCACAGGGCTCCGCGTCCGTCCTGACTTTC
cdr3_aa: CASRPQGSASVLTF

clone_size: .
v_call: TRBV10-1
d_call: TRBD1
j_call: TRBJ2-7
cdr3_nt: TGCGCCAGCAGTGACTTGCCTCCGGGACAGGATTACGAGCAGTACTTC
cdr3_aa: CASSDLPPGQDYEQYF

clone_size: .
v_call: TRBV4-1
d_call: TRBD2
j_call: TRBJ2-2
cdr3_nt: TGCGCCAGCAGCCAAGGACTAGCGGTCACCGGGGAGCTGTTTTTT
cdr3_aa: CASSQGLAVTGELFF

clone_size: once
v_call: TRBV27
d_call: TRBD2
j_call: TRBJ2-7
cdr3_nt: TGTGCCAGCAGTCCTAGCGGGAGGGTCTTCTACGAGCAGTACTTC
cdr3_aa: CASSPSGRVFYEQYF

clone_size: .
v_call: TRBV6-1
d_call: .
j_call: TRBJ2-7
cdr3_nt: TGTGCCAGCAGTGAAGCCTTCGGGACACAGGGATACGAGCAGTACTTC
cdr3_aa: CASSEAFGTQGYEQYF

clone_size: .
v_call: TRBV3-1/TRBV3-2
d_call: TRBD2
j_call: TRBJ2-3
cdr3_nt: TGTGCCAGCAGCCCCGGGACTAGCGGAATCTTAATAAGCACAGATACGCAGTATTTT
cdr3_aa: CASSPGTSGILISTDTQYF

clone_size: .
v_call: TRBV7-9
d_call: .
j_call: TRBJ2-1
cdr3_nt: TGTGCCAGCAGCTTAGGTTCACACCGTGAGCAGTTCTTC
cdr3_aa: CASSLGSHREQFF

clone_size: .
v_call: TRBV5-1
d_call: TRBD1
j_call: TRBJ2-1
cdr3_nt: TGCGCCAGCAGCTTGGCCGTGCACAGGGGATACAATGAGCAGTTCTTC
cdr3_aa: CASSLAVHRGYNEQFF

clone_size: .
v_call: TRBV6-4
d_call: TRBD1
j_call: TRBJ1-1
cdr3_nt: TGTGCCAGCAGGACCCCTCCAGGGGGTGTCATGAACACTGAAGCTTTCTTT
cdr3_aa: CASRTPPGGVMNTEAFF

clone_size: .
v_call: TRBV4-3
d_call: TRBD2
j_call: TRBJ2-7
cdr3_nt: TGCGCCAGCAGCCAAGATCCTAGCGGGTACGAGCAGTACTTC
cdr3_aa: CASSQDPSGYEQYF

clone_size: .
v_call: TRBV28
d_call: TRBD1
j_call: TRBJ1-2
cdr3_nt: TGTGCCAGCAGTTCTAAGGGACAGGGCGGGCGGAATGGCTACACCTTC
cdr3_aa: CASSSKGQGGRNGYTF

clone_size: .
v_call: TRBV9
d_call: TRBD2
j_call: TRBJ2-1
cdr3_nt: TGTGCCAGCAGCGTAACCCCAAGACTAGCGGGCTGGGAGGGTGAGCAGTTCTTC
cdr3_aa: CASSVTPRLAGWEGEQFF

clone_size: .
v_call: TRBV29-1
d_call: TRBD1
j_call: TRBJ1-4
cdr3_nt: TGCAGCGTTTCGGACAGGTCAAATGAAAAACTGTTTTTT
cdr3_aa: CSVSDRSNEKLFF

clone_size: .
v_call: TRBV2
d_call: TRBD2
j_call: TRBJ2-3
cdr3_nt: TGTGCCAGCAGTAAACTAGCGGGAGTTCCAGATACGCAGTATTTT
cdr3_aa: CASSKLAGVPDTQYF

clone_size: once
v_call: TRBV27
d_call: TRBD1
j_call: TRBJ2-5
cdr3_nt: TGTGCCAGCAGTTTCTTCGGGACAGCGAACCAAGAGACCCAGTACTTC
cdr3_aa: CASSFFGTANQETQYF

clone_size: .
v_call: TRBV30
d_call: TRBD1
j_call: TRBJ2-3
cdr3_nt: TGTGCCTGGAGCGTGGGGGACAGGGACACAGATACGCAGTATTTT
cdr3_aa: CAWSVGDRDTDTQYF

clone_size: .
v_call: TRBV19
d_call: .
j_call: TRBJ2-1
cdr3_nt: TGTGCCAGTAGTATAGGGTCTGCTAGGTACAATGAGCAGTTCTTC
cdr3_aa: CASSIGSARYNEQFF

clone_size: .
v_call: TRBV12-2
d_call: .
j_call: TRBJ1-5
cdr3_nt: TGTGCAAGTCGCTTAGCGCCCCCAAAGACAGGTCGGCGCAATCAGCCCCAGCATTTT
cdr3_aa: CASRLAPPKTGRRNQPQHF

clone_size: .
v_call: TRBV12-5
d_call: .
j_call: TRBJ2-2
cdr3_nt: TGTGCTAGTGCTAGTAGCCTTACCGGGGAGCTGTTTTTT
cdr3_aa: CASASSLTGELFF

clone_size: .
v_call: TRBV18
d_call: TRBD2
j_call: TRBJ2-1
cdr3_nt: TGTGCCAGCTCACCACAACTAGCGGACAATGAGCAGTTCTTC
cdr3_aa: CASSPQLADNEQFF

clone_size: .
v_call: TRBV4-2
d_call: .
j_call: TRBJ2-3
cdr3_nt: TGTGCCAGCAGCCAAGATTATAGGAATCGGGGGAGCACAGATACGCAGTATTTT
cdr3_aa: CASSQDYRNRGSTDTQYF

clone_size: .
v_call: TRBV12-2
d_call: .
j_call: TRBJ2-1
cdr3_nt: TGTGCAAGTCGCTCTCTACCTTATTCGGGAGATTCCTACAATGAGCAGTTCTTC
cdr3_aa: CASRSLPYSGDSYNEQFF

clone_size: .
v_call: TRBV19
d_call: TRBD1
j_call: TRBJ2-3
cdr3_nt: TGTGCCAGTAGTATACTGGACAGGGGACTCTTAGCGGATACGCAGTATTTT
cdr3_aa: CASSILDRGLLADTQYF

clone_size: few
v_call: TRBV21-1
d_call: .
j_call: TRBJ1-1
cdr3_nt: TGTGCCAGCGGAAAAGGCCAAACAGGGGACACTGAAGCTTTCTTT
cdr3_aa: CASGKGQTGDTEAFF

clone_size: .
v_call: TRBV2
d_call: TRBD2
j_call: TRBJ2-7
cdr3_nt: TGTGCCAGCAGTAAATCGACTAGCGGGGAGTCCTACGAGCAGTACTTC
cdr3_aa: CASSKSTSGESYEQYF

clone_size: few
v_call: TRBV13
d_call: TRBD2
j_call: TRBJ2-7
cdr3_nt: TGTGCCAGTTCAGACGGACTAGCGGGATCCTACGAGCAGTACTTC
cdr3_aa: CASSDGLAGSYEQYF

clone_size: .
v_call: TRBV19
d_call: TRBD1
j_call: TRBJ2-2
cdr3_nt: TGTGCCAGTAGTTCCCGCTACAGGGGTAATACCGGGGAGCTGTTTTTT
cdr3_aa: CASSSRYRGNTGELFF

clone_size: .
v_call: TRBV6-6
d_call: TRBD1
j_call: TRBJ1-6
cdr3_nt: TGTGCCAGCAGTCTCATCCCCGCGACAGGGTCTAATTCACCCCTCCACTTT
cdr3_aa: CASSLIPATGSNSPLHF

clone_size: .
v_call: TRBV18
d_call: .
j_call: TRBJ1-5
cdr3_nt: TGTGCCAGCTCTCGCACAGGGACCCAGCCCCAGCATTTT
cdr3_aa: CASSRTGTQPQHF

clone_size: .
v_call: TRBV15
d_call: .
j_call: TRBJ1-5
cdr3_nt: TGTGCCACCAGCAGAGATAGAGGATTCGGGGGGGTACGGGATCAGCCCCAGCATTTT
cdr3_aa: CATSRDRGFGGVRDQPQHF